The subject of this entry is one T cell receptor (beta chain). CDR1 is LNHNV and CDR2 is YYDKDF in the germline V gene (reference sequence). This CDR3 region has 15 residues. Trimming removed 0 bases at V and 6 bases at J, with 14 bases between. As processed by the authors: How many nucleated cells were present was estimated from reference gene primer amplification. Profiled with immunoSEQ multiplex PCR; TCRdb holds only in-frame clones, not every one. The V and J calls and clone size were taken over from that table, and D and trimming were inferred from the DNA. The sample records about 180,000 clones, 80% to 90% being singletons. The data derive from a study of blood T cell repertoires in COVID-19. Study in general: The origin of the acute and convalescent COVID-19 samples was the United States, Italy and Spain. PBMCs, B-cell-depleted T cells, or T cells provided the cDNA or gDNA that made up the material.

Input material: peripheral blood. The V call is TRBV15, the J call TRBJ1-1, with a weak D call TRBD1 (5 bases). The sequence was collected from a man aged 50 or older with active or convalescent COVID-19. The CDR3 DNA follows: TGTGCCACCAGCAGAGATCAGGAGGGGTACGCTGAAGCTTTCTTT. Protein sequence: CATSRDQEGYAEAFF.